The entry that follows covers one TCR beta chain sequence. With 1 base clipped from V and 4 bases from J, the junction kept 7 bases outside the gene matches. Germline V gene data show CDR1 as DFQATT and CDR2 as SNEGSKA (reference sequence). The CDR3 extends over 16 amino acids. For TCR beta, libraries came from iRepertoire HTBI primers and Arm-PCR of CDR3 regions. A single record per CDR3 protein comes from TCRdb applying MiXCR to the multiplex PCR reads. The data contain roughly 500,000 distinct CDR3 sequences, 9.5% to 15% of them seen just once; the ten biggest clones take up about 8.3%. This sample was taken from a study of regulatory T cells in long-lasting Graves disease. Time point described: newly diagnosed GD, antithyroid drugs for less than 3 months. After RNA was extracted from PBMCs, the TCR library was made from it. These same records also appear under a second study, on T cells in Graves' hyperthyroidism and ophthalmopathy.

V and J are TRBV20-1 and TRBJ2-2; 9 bases match TRBD1. Sequencing was performed on peripheral blood mononuclear cells (PBMCs), taken at new diagnosis, from a patient treated with antithyroid drugs. The source is a woman between 25 and 40 years old with Graves disease. The CDR3 loop is CSARALDRGGTGELFF. The CDR3 nucleotides read TGCAGTGCTAGAGCCCTGGACAGGGGCGGCACCGGGGAGCTGTTTTTT.